These 2 T cell receptor beta chains were sequenced from one sample in a study of blood T cell repertoires in COVID-19. Assay used: immunoSEQ multiplex PCR; TCRdb lists only in-frame clones, some missing. The sample has under 500,000 clones, approximately 92% seen once. The sequenced sample consisted of PBMCs or T cells enriched from blood (not recorded which). The receptor set was obtained from a man in his thirties or forties who had recovered from COVID-19.

The rearrangement links TRBV5-1 to TRBJ2-1; TRBD2 matches 7 bases. Germline CDR1 is SGHRS and CDR2 is YFSETQ. V lost 0 bases, J lost 7 bases, and 10 bases stayed unmatched. CDR3 size: 16 residues. The CDR3 coding sequence is TGCGCCAGCAGCTTGGAGGGAGTAGCGGGCGGTAATGAGCAGTTCTTC. Amino acids: CASSLEGVAGGNEQFF. The full variable domain, its missing parts supplied by reference TRBV5-1 and TRBJ2-1, is KAGVTQTPRYLIKTRGQQVTLSCSPISGHRSVSWYQQTPGQGLQFLFEYFSETQRNKGNFPGRFSGRQFSNSRSEMNVSTLELGDSALYLCASSLEGVAGGNEQFFGPGTRLTVL.

This clone appeared a single time. This chain links TRBV29-1 with TRBJ2-7; the match to TRBD1 covers 9 bases. This CDR3 is built from 14 residues. CDR1 and CDR2 (germline): SQVTM, ANQGSEA. V lost 4 bases to trimming and J lost 2 bases; unmatched junction nucleotides: 6. This CDR3 is CSVGPGTGPYEQYF. The CDR3 bases are TGCAGCGTTGGGCCCGGGACAGGGCCCTACGAGCAGTACTTC.